This T cell receptor (beta chain) appears in the sequencing data of a study of molecular identifiers for immune sequencing clone quantification. TCRdb independently ran MiXCR on the PCR reads; one entry per CDR3 protein. This table has hundreds of thousands of distinct CDR3 sequences, over 25% appearing once. The V gene's germline CDR1 is PRHDT and CDR2 FYEKMQ (reference sequence). The CDR3 covers 12 residues. Trimming shortened V by 5 bases and J by 3 bases, and 7 bases separated the two germline ends. The receptor's source is a human donor in good health. Some libraries in this study had Jurkat cell RNA spiked in. Sequencing was done on a sample of naive CD8+ T cells from blood, with Jurkat cell RNA spiked in. Subset reported: FACS-sorted CD8+CD4-CCR7+CD45RA+ naive T cells. The chain uses TRBV13 and TRBJ1-2; no firm D call. CDR3 coding DNA: TGTGCCAGCAGCCTGAGGGACTATGGCTACACCTTC. Amino acids: CASSLRDYGYTF.